Each of the 2 T cell receptor beta chains below was sequenced from the same sample in a study of T cells after yellow fever vaccination. Via MiXCR, TCRdb re-called the 5' RACE reads, giving one row per CDR3 protein. The sample lists more than 95,000 distinct CDR3 sequences, roughly 15% occurring once. The material was CD8+ T cells sorted from PBMCs, obtained 5 days after the yellow fever booster vaccination. The receptor set was obtained from a young man who received the YFV17D yellow fever vaccine.

At least ten counts were recorded for this clonotype. A read error may account for a junction end that differs from germline. The V call is TRBV7-7, the J call TRBJ2-5; perhaps TRBD2 as D (6 bases). Germline-derived CDR1 and CDR2 are SSHAT and FNYEAQ (reference sequence). This CDR3 has 13 residues. The CDR3 DNA is TGTGCTAGCAGCAGTAGCGGAGAAGAGACCCAGTACTTC. Residues: CASSSSGEETQYF.

This clonotype was counted a few times. The chain has TRBV15 and TRBJ2-5; 7 bases line up with TRBD2. V lost 0 bases, J lost 7 bases, and 17 bases stayed unmatched. This CDR3 comprises 18 residues. Germline V lookup: CDR1 LNHNV, CDR2 YYDKDF (reference sequence). CDR3 in DNA: TGTGCCACCAGCAGAGATATGTCGGAAACTAGCGCACGGGGGACCCAGTACTTC. This sequence encodes CATSRDMSETSARGTQYF.